These 14 T cell receptor beta chains were sequenced from one sample in a study of graft-versus-host responses after intestinal transplantation. Measured with immunoSEQ multiplex PCR; TCRdb has only the in-frame clones, and not every one. The repertoire consists of 50,000 or so clones, with 85% to 95% occurring once and the leading ten covering more than 4.5%. Specimen: PBMCs, collected approximately 740 days after a first intestinal transplant, on the day of a second. The receptor set was obtained from a human patient who received an intestinal transplant, so some T cells may come from the graft donor.

V gene TRBV5-6 combines with J gene TRBJ1-4; D ambiguous. Germline values: CDR1 SGHDT, CDR2 YYEEEE. V dropped 4 bases and J dropped 0 bases, with 10 bases sitting between them. The CDR3 length is 15 residues. The CDR3 sequence: CASSRRAATNEKLFF. CDR3 sequence (DNA): TGTGCCAGCAGCCGGAGGGCTGCAACTAATGAAAAACTGTTTTTT.

The CDR3 region is CATSRDPIGRINEKLFF. CDR3 DNA: TGTGCCACCAGCAGAGATCCTATCGGCAGGATTAATGAAAAACTGTTTTTT. V usage is TRBV15 and J usage is TRBJ1-4; no clear D gene. The germline gives CDR1 LNHNV, CDR2 YYDKDF (reference sequence). Trimming took off 0 bases at V and 4 bases at J, with 15 bases between the two ends. CDR3 length: 17 amino acids. Using reference TRBV15 and TRBJ1-4 for the parts outside the CDR3, the full variable domain is DAMVIQNPRYQVTQFGKPVTLSCSQTLNHNVMYWYQQKSSQAPKLLFHYYDKDFNNEADTPDNFQSRRPNTSFCFLDIRSPGLGDTAMYLCATSRDPIGRINEKLFFGSGTQLSVL.

The chain is built from TRBV5-1 and TRBJ1-2; TRBD1 might be the D (6 bases). V lost 2 bases, J lost 0 bases, and 11 bases lay in between. The CDR3 extends over 15 amino acids. CDR1 is SGHRS, CDR2 YFSETQ, per germline. For the CDR3, the DNA is TGCGCCAGCAGCTTACGACAGGCGACTAACTATGGCTACACCTTC. Translation gives CASSLRQATNYGYTF.

The rearrangement joins TRBV7-9 to TRBJ2-1, with D hard to call. This CDR3 comprises 14 residues. Germline assignment: CDR1 SEHNR and CDR2 FQNEAQ (reference sequence). V lost 1 base and J 6 bases, leaving 10 bases between the germline ends. The CDR3 DNA sequence: TGTGCCAGCAGCTTAGGGGCCGGGTCCAATGAGCAGTTCTTC. Protein sequence: CASSLGAGSNEQFF. Combining the CDR3 with reference TRBV7-9 and TRBJ2-1 gives the whole variable domain DTGVSQNPRHKITKRGQNVTFRCDPISEHNRLYWYRQTLGQGPEFLTYFQNEAQLEKSRLLSDRFSAERPKGSFSTLEIQRTEQGDSAMYLCASSLGAGSNEQFFGPGTRLTVL.

The chain combines TRBV29-1 with TRBJ2-1, with 7 nucleotides matching TRBD1. Germline assignment: CDR1 SQVTM and CDR2 ANQGSEA. The CDR3 runs to 9 residues. V dropped 4 bases and J dropped 13; count of bases not matched to a gene: 1. The CDR3 region is CSVGQGQFF. CDR3 DNA sequence: TGCAGCGTTGGACAGGGTCAGTTCTTC.

The chain links TRBV4-1 to TRBJ2-3, with 7 bases fitting TRBD1. Germline V gene data show CDR1 as MGHRA and CDR2 as YSYEKL. CDR3 length equals 16 residues. Trimming removed 0 bases from V and 1 base from J; junction bases left unmatched: 4. Here the CDR3 reads CASSQDKGQRTDTQYF. In DNA, the CDR3 is TGCGCCAGCAGCCAAGATAAGGGACAGCGCACAGATACGCAGTATTTT.

V and J are TRBV28 and TRBJ2-1; 7 nucleotides align to TRBD2. Unmatched junction bases numbered 7, after V lost 1 base and J lost 1 base. The germline V gene encodes CDR1 MDHEN and CDR2 SYDVKM. This CDR3 is 17 amino acids long. CDR3 residues: CASSLSQGLVSYNEQFF. In nucleotides, the CDR3 is TGTGCCAGCAGTTTATCCCAAGGACTAGTGTCCTACAATGAGCAGTTCTTC.

The chain uses TRBV19 and TRBJ2-2; TRBD2 matches at 11 bases. The CDR3 totals 20 residues. V lost 0 bases and J lost 5; bases outside the gene matches: 14. CDR1 is LNHDA and CDR2 is SQIVND in the germline V gene (reference sequence). The CDR3 sequence: CASSIDKPWLAGGGTGELFF. The CDR3 DNA follows: TGTGCCAGTAGTATAGATAAGCCCTGGCTAGCGGGAGGTGGGACCGGGGAGCTGTTTTTT. Full variable domain (missing parts from reference TRBV19 and TRBJ2-2): DGGITQSPKYLFRKEGQNVTLSCEQNLNHDAMYWYRQDPGQGLRLIYYSQIVNDFQKGDIAEGYSVSREKKESFPLTVTSAQKNPTAFYLCASSIDKPWLAGGGTGELFFGEGSRLTVL.

The chain joins TRBV28 to TRBJ1-5, with unresolved D. CDR3 length equals 14 residues. Germline values: CDR1 MDHEN, CDR2 SYDVKM. The germline V and J ends were trimmed by 7 bases and 5 bases, with 15 bases remaining between them. CDR3 amino acids: CASTTGPSYQPQHF. Here the CDR3 DNA reads TGTGCCAGCACCACCGGGCCATCTTATCAGCCCCAGCATTTT.

J is TRBJ2-5 and V is TRBV9; D is unclear. This CDR3 comprises 12 residues. Germline V gene data show CDR1 as SGDLS and CDR2 as YYNGEE. Trimming removed 3 bases from V and 7 bases from J, with 10 bases in between. This chain's CDR3 is CASSGIVGTQYF. The CDR3 bases are TGTGCCAGCAGCGGGATTGTAGGGACCCAGTACTTC.

This clone was detected a few times. This chain uses TRBV9 with TRBJ2-7; 14 bases line up with TRBD2. With V trimmed by 4 bases and J by 2 bases, 5 bases remained unmatched. CDR1 and CDR2 from the germline V gene are SGDLS and YYNGEE. The CDR3 is 16 residues long. CDR3 residues: CASSPRLAGGAYEQYF. Here the CDR3 DNA reads TGTGCCAGCAGCCCACGACTAGCGGGAGGGGCCTACGAGCAGTACTTC.

J is TRBJ2-7 and V is TRBV19, with 15 bases fitting TRBD2. The germline CDR1 and CDR2 sequences are LNHDA and SQIVND (reference sequence). The CDR3 length is 17 residues. J was trimmed by 2 bases and V by 5 bases; bases with no gene match: 7. CDR3: CASSAGLAGGLTYEQYF. In DNA form, the CDR3 reads TGTGCCAGTAGTGCGGGACTAGCGGGAGGCCTAACCTACGAGCAGTACTTC.

V usage is TRBV25-1 and J usage is TRBJ2-5; 10 positions agree with TRBD1. Germline V CDR1 and CDR2: MGHDK, SYGVNS. The J segment lost 4 bases and the V segment lost 5 bases, leaving 7 bases of the junction unmatched. The CDR3 runs to 15 residues. DNA for the CDR3: TGTGCCAGCAGTACCGGGACAGGGGAGGTAGAGACCCAGTACTTC. Translated, it gives CASSTGTGEVETQYF.

The chain is built from TRBV10-1 and TRBJ2-1; 10 bases fit TRBD2. CDR3 length: 11 residues. Germline V gives CDR1 WNHNN, CDR2 SYGVQD (reference sequence). V gave up 3 bases and J gave up 14 bases; unmatched junction bases: 1. In DNA form, the CDR3 reads TGCGCCAGCAGTGATGGGACTAGCGAGTTCTTC. This codes for CASSDGTSEFF.